This TCR beta chain was sequenced in a study of identical twins. Points from the study as a whole: Low generation probability was overrepresented in out-of-frame alpha sequences shared by twins. Partial confounding of zero-insertion analyses by invariant MAIT and iNKT cells was possible. Insertions were fewer in abundant cord blood beta clonotypes, whereas memory repertoires showed none of this pattern.

It was template switching that added a universal primer site, and there were unique molecular identifiers on the cDNA. TCRdb analysed the 5' RACE reads with MiXCR anew, one entry per CDR3 protein. Among around 450,000 distinct CDR3 sequences, 11% to 15% were seen once, and the ten largest hold more than 0.5%. V dropped 4 bases and J dropped 7 bases, with 11 bases sitting between them. Per germline, CDR1 SGHDN and CDR2 FVKESK. This CDR3 comprises 12 residues. To note about this clonotype: Its antigen is not identified.

These data were likewise used in another study, on yellow fever vaccine responses in identical twins.

The clonotype was recovered from a woman younger than 35 in good health. The chain has TRBV14 and TRBJ2-7; D gene uncertain. Sequences were obtained from CD4+ T cells sorted from blood. The CDR3 nucleotides are TGTGCCAGCAGCCCCACTCCTTGGGAGCAGTACTTC. This sequence encodes CASSPTPWEQYF.